This TCR beta chain was sequenced in a study of PD-1 blockade in classical Hodgkin lymphoma. With no exception, relapse followed autologous stem cell transplantation in all patients, and brentuximab vedotin exposure varied. The J segment lost 3 bases and the V segment lost 1 base, leaving 11 bases of the junction unmatched. Germline lookup yields CDR1 MGHRA and CDR2 YSYEKL. The CDR3 extends over 18 amino acids. Produced via immunoSEQ multiplex PCR; TCRdb's table is partial and in-frame only. Among 20,000 to 25,000 clones, about two thirds were seen once, and the ten largest hold 5.8%. Comments on this clone: Its antigen remains unknown.

Whole-study findings and limits: Repertoire difference causes, possibly disease activity or prior therapy, remain undefined. Newly diagnosed patients had baseline TCR diversity that was reportedly lower than that of healthy donors. Exclusion covered patients beginning nivolumab under 1 year post-ASCT. Whoever responded completely had baseline diversity much like that seen in newly diagnosed patients.

The source of this sequence is a human donor with classical Hodgkin lymphoma. Material: peripheral blood mononuclear cells (PBMCs), obtained at baseline. The rearrangement links TRBV4-1 to TRBJ2-3, with 9 bases fitting TRBD1. The CDR3 sequence is CASSQVPPRTGVTDTQYF. DNA of the CDR3: TGCGCCAGCAGCCAAGTCCCCCCCCGGACAGGGGTGACAGATACGCAGTATTTT.